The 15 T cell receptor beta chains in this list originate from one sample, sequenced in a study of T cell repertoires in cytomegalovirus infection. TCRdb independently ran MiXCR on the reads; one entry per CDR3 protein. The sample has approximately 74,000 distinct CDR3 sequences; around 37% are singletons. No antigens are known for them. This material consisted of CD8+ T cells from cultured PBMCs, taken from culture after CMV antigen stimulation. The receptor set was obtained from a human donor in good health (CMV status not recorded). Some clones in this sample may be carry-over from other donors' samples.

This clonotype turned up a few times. The CDR3 sequence is CASSPGTEAFF. The CDR3 nucleotides are TGTGCCAGCTCCCCAGGGACTGAAGCTTTCTTT. The chain carries TRBV6-5 and TRBJ1-1; possibly TRBD1 for D (5 bases). The CDR3 covers 11 residues. The germline V gene has CDR1 MNHEY and CDR2 SVGAGI. V lost 8 bases and J lost 5, with 9 bases in between.

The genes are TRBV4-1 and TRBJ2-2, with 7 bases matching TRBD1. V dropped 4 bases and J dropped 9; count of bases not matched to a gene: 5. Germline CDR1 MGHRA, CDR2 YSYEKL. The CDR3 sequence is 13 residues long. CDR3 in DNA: TGCGCCAGCAGCCTAAACAGGGGCAGGGAGCTGTTTTTT. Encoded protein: CASSLNRGRELFF.

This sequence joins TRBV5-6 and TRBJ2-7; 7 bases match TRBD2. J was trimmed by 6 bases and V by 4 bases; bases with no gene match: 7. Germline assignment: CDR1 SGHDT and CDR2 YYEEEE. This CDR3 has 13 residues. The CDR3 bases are TGTGCCAGCAGCCCCGAGGGAGGGCGCGAGCAGTACTTC. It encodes CASSPEGGREQYF.

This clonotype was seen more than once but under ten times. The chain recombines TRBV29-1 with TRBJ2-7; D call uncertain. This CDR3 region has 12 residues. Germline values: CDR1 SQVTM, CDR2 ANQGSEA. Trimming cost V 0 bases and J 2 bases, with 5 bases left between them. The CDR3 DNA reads TGCAGCGTTGAAGATCTAGCCTACGAGCAGTACTTC. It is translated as CSVEDLAYEQYF.

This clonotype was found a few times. The DNA for the CDR3 is TGTGCCAGTAGTATTTATCCGACAGGGGGCTTTCAGCCCCAGCATTTT. Amino acids: CASSIYPTGGFQPQHF. The rearrangement joins TRBV19 to TRBJ1-5; 10 positions match TRBD1. Losses at the gene ends were 3 bases for V and 6 bases for J; bases not matched to a gene: 8. CDR3 size: 16 residues. The V gene's germline CDR1 is LNHDA and CDR2 SQIVND (reference sequence).

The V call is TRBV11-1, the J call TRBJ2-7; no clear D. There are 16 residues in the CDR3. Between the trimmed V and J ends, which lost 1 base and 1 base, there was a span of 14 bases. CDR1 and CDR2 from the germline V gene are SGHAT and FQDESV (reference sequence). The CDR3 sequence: CASSLDFPGSSYEQYF. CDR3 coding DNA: TGTGCCAGCAGCTTAGACTTTCCGGGTAGTTCCTACGAGCAGTACTTC.

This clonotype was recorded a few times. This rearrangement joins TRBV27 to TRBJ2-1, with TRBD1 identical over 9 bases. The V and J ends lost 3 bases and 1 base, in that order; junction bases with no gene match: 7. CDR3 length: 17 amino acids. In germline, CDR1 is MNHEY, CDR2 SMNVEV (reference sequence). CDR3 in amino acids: CASSLGPGTGSYNEQFF. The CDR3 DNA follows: TGTGCCAGCAGTTTGGGGCCTGGGACAGGGTCCTACAATGAGCAGTTCTTC.

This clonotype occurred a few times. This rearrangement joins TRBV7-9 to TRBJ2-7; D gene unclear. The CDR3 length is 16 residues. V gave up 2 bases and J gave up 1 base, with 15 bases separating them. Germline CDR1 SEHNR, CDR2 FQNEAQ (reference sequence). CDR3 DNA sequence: TGTGCCAGCAGCTTATCTCTAGGGATGATGTCCTACGAGCAGTACTTC. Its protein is CASSLSLGMMSYEQYF.

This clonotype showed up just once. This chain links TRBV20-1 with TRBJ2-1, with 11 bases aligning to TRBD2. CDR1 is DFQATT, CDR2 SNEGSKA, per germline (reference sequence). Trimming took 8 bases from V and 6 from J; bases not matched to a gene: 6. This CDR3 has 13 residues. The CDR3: CSPLAGAINEQFF. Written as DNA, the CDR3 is TGCAGTCCACTAGCGGGAGCCATCAATGAGCAGTTCTTC.

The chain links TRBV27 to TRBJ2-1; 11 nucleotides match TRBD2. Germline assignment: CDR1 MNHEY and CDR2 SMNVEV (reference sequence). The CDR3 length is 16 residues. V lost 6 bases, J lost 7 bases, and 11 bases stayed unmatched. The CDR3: CASSQTSGAPMNEQFF. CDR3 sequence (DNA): TGTGCCAGCAGCCAGACTAGCGGGGCCCCCATGAATGAGCAGTTCTTC.

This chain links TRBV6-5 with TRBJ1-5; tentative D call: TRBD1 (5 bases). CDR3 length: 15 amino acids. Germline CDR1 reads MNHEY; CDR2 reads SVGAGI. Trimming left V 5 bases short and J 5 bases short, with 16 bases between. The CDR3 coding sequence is TGTGCCAGCAGTGTAGACAGTTCGAACTATCAGCCCCAGCATTTT. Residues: CASSVDSSNYQPQHF.

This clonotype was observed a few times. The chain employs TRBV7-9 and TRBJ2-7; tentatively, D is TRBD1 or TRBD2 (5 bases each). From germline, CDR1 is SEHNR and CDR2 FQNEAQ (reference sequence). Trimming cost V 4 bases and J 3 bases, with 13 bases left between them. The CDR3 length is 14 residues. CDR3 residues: CASSSGTRNYEQYF. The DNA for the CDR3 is TGTGCCAGCAGCTCCGGGACCCGAAACTACGAGCAGTACTTC.

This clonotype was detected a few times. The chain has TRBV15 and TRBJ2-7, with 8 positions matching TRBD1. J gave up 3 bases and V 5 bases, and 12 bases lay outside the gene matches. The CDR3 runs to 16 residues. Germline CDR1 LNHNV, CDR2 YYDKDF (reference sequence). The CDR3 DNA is TGTGCCACCAGCGGAAAGACAGGGGACTGGGACTACGAGCAGTACTTC. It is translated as CATSGKTGDWDYEQYF.

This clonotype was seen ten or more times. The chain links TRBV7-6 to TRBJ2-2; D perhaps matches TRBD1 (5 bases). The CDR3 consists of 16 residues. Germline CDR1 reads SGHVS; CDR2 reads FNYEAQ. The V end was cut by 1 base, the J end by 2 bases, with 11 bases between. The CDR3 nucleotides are TGTGCCAGCAGCTTAGAAAGGGGTAGTAACACCGGGGAGCTGTTTTTT. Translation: CASSLERGSNTGELFF.

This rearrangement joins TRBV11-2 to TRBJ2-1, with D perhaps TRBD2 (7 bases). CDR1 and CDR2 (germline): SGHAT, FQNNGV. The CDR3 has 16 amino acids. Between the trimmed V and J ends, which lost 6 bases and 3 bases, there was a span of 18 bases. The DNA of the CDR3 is TGTGCCAGCAGTCGCACGCGGGGGCCCTACTACAATGAGCAGTTCTTC. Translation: CASSRTRGPYYNEQFF.